This entry features one TCR beta chain sequence. Sequence at one end of the junction differs from germline and may be a read error. Germline values: CDR1 SSHAT, CDR2 FNYEAQ (reference sequence). CDR3 size: 15 residues. From the RT-PCR reads, TCRdb called clonotypes with MiXCR, one entry per CDR3 protein. The data hold more than 600,000 distinct CDR3 sequences, with 14% observed a single time. This chain connects TRBV7-7 to TRBJ2-1; 7 bases are shared with TRBD2. The specimen was memory CD4+ T cells from blood. The sequence was obtained from a female donor in good health, serving as a healthy control. CDR3 sequence: CASSLPGGSFNEQFF. As DNA, the CDR3 is TGTGCTAGCAGCTTACCCGGGGGGAGTTTCAATGAGCAGTTCTTC.